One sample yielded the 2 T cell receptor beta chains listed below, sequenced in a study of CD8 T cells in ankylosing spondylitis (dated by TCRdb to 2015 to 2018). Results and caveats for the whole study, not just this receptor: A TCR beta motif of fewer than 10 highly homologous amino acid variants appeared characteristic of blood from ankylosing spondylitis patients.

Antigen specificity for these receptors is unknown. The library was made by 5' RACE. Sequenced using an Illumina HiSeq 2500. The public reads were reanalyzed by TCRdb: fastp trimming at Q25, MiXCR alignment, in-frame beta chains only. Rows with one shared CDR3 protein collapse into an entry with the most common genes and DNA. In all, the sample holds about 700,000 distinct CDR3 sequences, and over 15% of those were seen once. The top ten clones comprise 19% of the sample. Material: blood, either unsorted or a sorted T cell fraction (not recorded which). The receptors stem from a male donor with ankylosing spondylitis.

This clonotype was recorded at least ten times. The CDR3 region has the DNA TGCGCCAGCAGCTTGGTGACAGGCCCCTACAATGAGCAGTTCTTC. The encoded protein is CASSLVTGPYNEQFF. The gene calls are TRBV5-1 and TRBJ2-1; D is possibly TRBD1 (6 bases). Trimming stripped 0 bases from V and 2 bases from J, with 9 bases between. The CDR3 runs 15 residues. Germline V lookup: CDR1 SGHRS, CDR2 YFSETQ.

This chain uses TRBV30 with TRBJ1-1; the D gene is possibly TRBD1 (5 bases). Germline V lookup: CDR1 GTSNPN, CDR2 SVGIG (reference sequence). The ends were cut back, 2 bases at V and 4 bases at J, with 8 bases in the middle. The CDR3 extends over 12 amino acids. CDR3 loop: CAWSSGTTEAFF. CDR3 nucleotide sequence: TGTGCCTGGAGTAGTGGGACCACTGAAGCTTTCTTT.